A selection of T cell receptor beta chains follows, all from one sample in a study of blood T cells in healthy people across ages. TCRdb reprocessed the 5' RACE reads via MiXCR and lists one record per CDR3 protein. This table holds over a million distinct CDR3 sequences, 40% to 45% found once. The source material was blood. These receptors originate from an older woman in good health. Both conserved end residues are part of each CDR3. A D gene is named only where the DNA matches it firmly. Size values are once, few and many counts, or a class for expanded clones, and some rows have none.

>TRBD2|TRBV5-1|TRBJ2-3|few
TGCGCCAGCAGCTTGGTCGAGGGAGGGCCTCCCGTCGGAGATACGCAGTATTTT
CASSLVEGGPPVGDTQYF
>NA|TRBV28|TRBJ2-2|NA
TGTGCCAGCAGTTTATCGGTCAACACCGGGGAGCTGTTTTTT
CASSLSVNTGELFF
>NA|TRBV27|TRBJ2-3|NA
TGTGCCAGCAGCAGTCCCGAAGAGAACACAGATACGCAGTATTTT
CASSSPEENTDTQYF
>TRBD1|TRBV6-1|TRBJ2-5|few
TGTGCCAGTAGGGATCGGCCAGGGTGGGACAGTGAAGAGACCCAGTACTTC
CASRDRPGWDSEETQYF
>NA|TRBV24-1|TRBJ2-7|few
TGTGCCACCAGTGATGGGTCGGGGCAGTACTTC
CATSDGSGQYF
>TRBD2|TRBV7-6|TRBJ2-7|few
TGTGCCAGCAGCTTATTAGCGGGAGATGGTAGCGAGCAGTACTTC
CASSLLAGDGSEQYF
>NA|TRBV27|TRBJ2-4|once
TGTGCCAGCAGTTTAGAGTGGCAGGGCCCCTCTCTGTACTTC
CASSLEWQGPSLYF
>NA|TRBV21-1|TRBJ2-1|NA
TGTGCCAGCAGCAAAGCGCTTGCGGGAGCTACCAATGAGCAGTTCTTC
CASSKALAGATNEQFF
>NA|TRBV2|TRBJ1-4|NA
TGTGCCAGCAGTGAACGGACTAATGAAAAACTGTTTTTT
CASSERTNEKLFF
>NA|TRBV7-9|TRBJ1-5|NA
TGTGCCAGCAGCCCCCTTGGGGACTGGGATCAGCCCCAGCATTTT
CASSPLGDWDQPQHF
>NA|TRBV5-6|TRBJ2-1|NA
TGTGCCAGCAGCTTTAGGGGGGAGGGCCGGGTTGAGCAGTTCTTC
CASSFRGEGRVEQFF
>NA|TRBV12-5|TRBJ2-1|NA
TGTGCTAGTGGTTTGGCTGAATACGATGAGCAGTTCTTC
CASGLAEYDEQFF
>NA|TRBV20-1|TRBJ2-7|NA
TGCAGTGCTAGGCCGGGGCATGGGTACGAGCAGTACTTC
CSARPGHGYEQYF
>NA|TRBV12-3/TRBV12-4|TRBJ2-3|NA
TGTGCCAGCAGTCCCTACCACTCTAGCACAGATACGCAGTATTTT
CASSPYHSSTDTQYF
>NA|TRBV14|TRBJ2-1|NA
TGTGCCAGCAGCTCCTCCCTGGGGAATGAGCAGTTCTTC
CASSSSLGNEQFF
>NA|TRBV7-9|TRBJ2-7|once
TGTGCCAGCAGCTTAGGATTGGGACAACTTGTCGAGCAGTACTTC
CASSLGLGQLVEQYF